This T cell receptor (beta chain) was captured in a study of human T cells and chemical hapten exposure. Study as a whole: Patches that contained 0.01% DPC were applied to the upper back and read at 6 days. Patients having alopecia areata, totalis or universalis were mostly female.

Points from the study as a whole: The immune response of these alopecia patients might not match healthy individuals'.

Stated time point: pre-sensitization, week 0. Treatment: therapeutic diphenylcyclopropenone sensitization with weekly scalp DPC. Germline V gene sequence: CDR1 SGHVS, CDR2 FQNEAQ. V dropped 5 bases and J dropped 7; count of bases not matched to a gene: 8. This CDR3 has 14 amino acids. In this sample, this clonotype turned up a few times. Its target is not known. TCRdb recomputed calls from the RACE reads with MiXCR, one row per CDR3 protein. The profile shows 300,000 to 450,000 distinct CDR3 sequences, 5.1% of them singletons. This clonotype was sampled from a woman in her forties or fifties with alopecia areata. Some clones in this sample may be carry-over from other donors' samples. This rearrangement joins TRBV7-8 to TRBJ1-2; 9 bases fit TRBD1. The specimen comprised whole blood, sampled in connection with sensitization to the hapten diphenylcyclopropenone (DPC). Here the CDR3 reads CASSITGGARGYTF. The CDR3 nucleotides read TGTGCCAGCAGCATTACAGGGGGCGCGCGTGGCTACACCTTC. The complete variable domain, with remaining parts taken from reference TRBV7-8 and TRBJ1-2, reads GAGVSQSPRYKVAKRGQDVALRCDPISGHVSLFWYQQALGQGPEFLTYFQNEAQLDKSGLPSDRFFAERPEGSVSTLKIQRTQQEDSAVYLCASSITGGARGYTFGSGTRLTVV.